These 5 T cell receptor beta chains were sequenced from one sample in a study of T cell responses to AZD1222 COVID-19 vaccine. Data came from immunoSEQ multiplex PCR; TCRdb stores just in-frame clones and leaves some out. Of more than 250,000 clones in the sample, about 92% were seen once. The sample was peripheral blood, taken on day 0 of AZD1222 vaccination. These receptor sequences come from an adult in good health.

V is TRBV7-4 and J is TRBJ1-2; D uncertain. This CDR3 is 14 amino acids long. Per germline, CDR1 SGHVT and CDR2 SQSDAQ. V lost 8 bases to trimming and J lost 2 bases, with 15 bases between them. CDR3 coding DNA: TGTGCCAGCTACATTCGGTTTGGGAACTATGGCTACACCTTC. Protein: CASYIRFGNYGYTF.

The chain links TRBV4-1 to TRBJ1-6; D uncertain. The CDR3 has 14 amino acids. With 0 bases removed from V and 10 bases from J, the gap between germline ends came to 10 bases. The germline CDR1 and CDR2 sequences are MGHRA and YSYEKL. CDR3 loop: CASSQEAGYSPLHF. The CDR3 DNA follows: TGCGCCAGCAGCCAAGAGGCTGGGTACTCACCCCTCCACTTT.

The chain couples TRBV18 to TRBJ1-1; D remains unclear. The CDR3 has 16 residues. Germline CDR1 KGHSH, CDR2 LQKENI. Trimming cost V 0 bases and J 11 bases, with 22 bases left between them. This chain's CDR3 is CASSPPGFSGVQGAFF. In DNA, the CDR3 is TGTGCCAGCTCACCACCGGGGTTCTCAGGTGTCCAAGGTGCTTTCTTT.

The V and J genes are TRBV9 and TRBJ2-1; D assignment may be TRBD1 or TRBD2 (6 bases each). Trimming shortened V by 5 bases and J by 4 bases, and 22 bases separated the two germline ends. The CDR3 loop spans 17 amino acids. Looked up from germline, CDR1 is SGDLS and CDR2 is YYNGEE. The CDR3 loop is CASSYLSKGGIYNEQFF. Here the CDR3 DNA reads TGTGCCAGCAGTTACCTTTCCAAGGGGGGAATATACAATGAGCAGTTCTTC. The full variable domain, its missing parts supplied by reference TRBV9 and TRBJ2-1, is DSGVTQTPKHLITATGQRVTLRCSPRSGDLSVYWYQQSLDQGLQFLIQYYNGEERAKGNILERFSAQQFPDLHSELNLSSLELGDSALYFCASSYLSKGGIYNEQFFGPGTRLTVL.

J is TRBJ1-4 and V is TRBV4-3, with 7 positions matching TRBD1. This CDR3 is 17 amino acids long. In germline, CDR1 is LGHNA, CDR2 YSLEER. V lost 0 bases, J lost 0 bases, and 4 bases stayed unmatched. CDR3 sequence reads: CASSQDRQGATNEKLFF. The CDR3 region has the DNA TGCGCCAGCAGCCAAGATAGGCAGGGGGCAACTAATGAAAAACTGTTTTTT.